The 9 T cell receptor beta chains listed next were all sequenced from one sample in a study of blood T cell repertoires in COVID-19. Profiling relied on immunoSEQ multiplex PCR, and the TCRdb table lists in-frame clones only, not all of them. The data contain some 4,000 clones, about 92% of them singletons. Sequenced material: peripheral blood. All receptors derive from a woman between 65 and 79 years old with active COVID-19.

The rearrangement joins TRBV4-3 to TRBJ2-2; 12 bases align to TRBD2. The CDR3 runs to 18 residues. V lost 1 base, J lost 1 base, and 4 bases stayed unmatched. Germline V gene sequence: CDR1 LGHNA, CDR2 YSLEER. DNA for the CDR3: TGCGCCAGCAGCCAAGCCCCGACTAGCGGGGGGAACACCGGGGAGCTGTTTTTT. Amino acids: CASSQAPTSGGNTGELFF.

This rearrangement joins TRBV7-8 to TRBJ1-3; D gene unclear. Deletions cut 5 bases from V and 4 bases from J, with 12 bases between. The CDR3 loop spans 14 amino acids. Per germline, CDR1 SGHVS and CDR2 FQNEAQ. The DNA of the CDR3 is TGTGCCAGCAGCCTCATCCGGGAGGGAAACACCATATATTTT. Encoded protein: CASSLIREGNTIYF.

The V call is TRBV4-1, the J call TRBJ2-1; 16 positions match TRBD2. The V segment lost 0 bases and the J segment 4 bases; nucleotides outside the gene matches: 0. Germline loops: CDR1 MGHRA, CDR2 YSYEKL. CDR3 length equals 17 residues. This CDR3 is CASSQEGLAGGYNEQFF. The CDR3 bases are TGCGCCAGCAGCCAAGAGGGACTAGCGGGGGGGTACAATGAGCAGTTCTTC.

This sequence joins TRBV29-1 and TRBJ2-1, with no clear D. The CDR3 extends over 13 amino acids. Trimming cost V 6 bases and J 9 bases, with 18 bases left between them. CDR1 is SQVTM, CDR2 ANQGSEA, per germline. The chain's CDR3 is CSVHTDILGEQFF. The CDR3 nucleotides are TGCAGCGTCCACACAGATATCCTTGGTGAGCAGTTCTTC.

The V and J genes are TRBV6-2 or TRBV6-3 and TRBJ1-4; 11 positions agree with TRBD1. With 5 bases clipped from V and 7 bases from J, the junction kept 9 bases outside the gene matches. CDR1 and CDR2 from the germline V gene are MNHEY and SVGEGT. There are 16 residues in the CDR3. CDR3 in amino acids: CASSTGKGQGVEKLFF. The CDR3 bases are TGTGCCAGCAGTACCGGAAAGGGACAGGGGGTTGAAAAACTGTTTTTT.

The chain joins TRBV7-9 to TRBJ2-3; a weak D match, TRBD2 (6 bases). CDR3 length: 15 amino acids. Trimming took off 6 bases at V and 2 bases at J, with 15 bases between the two ends. The germline gives CDR1 SEHNR, CDR2 FQNEAQ (reference sequence). CDR3 sequence: CASRYLAGTTDTQYF. For the CDR3, the DNA is TGTGCCAGCAGATATCTGGCGGGAACCACAGATACGCAGTATTTT.

The J gene is TRBJ2-3, the V gene TRBV11-3, with D perhaps matching TRBD1 (6 bases). The germline V gene has CDR1 SGHNT and CDR2 YENEEA. Trimming shortened V by 1 base and J by 3 bases, and 14 bases separated the two germline ends. The CDR3 spans 16 residues. The CDR3 DNA reads as TGTGCCAGCAGCTTAGGGGGACAAGCCCCAACAGATACGCAGTATTTT. Its translation is CASSLGGQAPTDTQYF.

V and J are TRBV5-1 and TRBJ2-1; 16 bases fit TRBD2. Germline lookup yields CDR1 SGHRS and CDR2 YFSETQ. After removal of 4 bases from V and 3 bases from J, the junction contained 4 bases not matched to a gene. The CDR3 loop spans 17 amino acids. The CDR3 DNA sequence: TGCGCCAGCAGCCCGGGACTAGCGGGGGGGTTCTACAATGAGCAGTTCTTC. Translating it yields CASSPGLAGGFYNEQFF.

The CDR3 region has the DNA TGCGCCAGCAGCCAACTTACCGGTGGCTACACCTTC. Translated: CASSQLTGGYTF. The V and J genes are TRBV4-3 and TRBJ1-2; D unresolved. CDR1 and CDR2 (germline): LGHNA, YSLEER. This CDR3 is built from 12 residues. The V end was cut by 2 bases, the J end by 7 bases, with 8 bases between.